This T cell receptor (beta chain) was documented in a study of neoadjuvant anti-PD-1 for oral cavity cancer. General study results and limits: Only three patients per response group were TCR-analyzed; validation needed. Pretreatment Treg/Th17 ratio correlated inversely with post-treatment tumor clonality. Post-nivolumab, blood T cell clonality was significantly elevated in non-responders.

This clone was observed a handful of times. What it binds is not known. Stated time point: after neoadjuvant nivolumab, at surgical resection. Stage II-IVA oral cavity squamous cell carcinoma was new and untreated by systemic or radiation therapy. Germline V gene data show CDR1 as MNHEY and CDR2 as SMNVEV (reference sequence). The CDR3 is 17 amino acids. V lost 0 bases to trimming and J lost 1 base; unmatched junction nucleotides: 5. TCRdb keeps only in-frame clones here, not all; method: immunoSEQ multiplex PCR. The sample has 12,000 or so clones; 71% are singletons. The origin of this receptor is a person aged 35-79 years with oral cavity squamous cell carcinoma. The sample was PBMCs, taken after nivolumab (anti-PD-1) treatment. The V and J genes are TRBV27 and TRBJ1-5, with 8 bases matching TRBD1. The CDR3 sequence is CASSLSGAGGSNQPQHF. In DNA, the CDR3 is TGTGCCAGCAGTTTATCGGGAGCAGGGGGCAGCAATCAGCCCCAGCATTTT.